Sequencing of this TCR beta chain was carried out in a study of blood T cell repertoires in COVID-19. Only in-frame clones appear in the TCRdb table, and some are missing; sequencing was by immunoSEQ multiplex PCR. The sample yields approximately 20,000 clones, roughly nine tenths seen once. The CDR3 spans 15 residues. Germline lookup yields CDR1 SEHNR and CDR2 FQNEAQ (reference sequence). With 2 bases removed from V and 0 bases from J, the gap between germline ends came to 5 bases. Sequencing input: peripheral blood. The clonotype was recovered from a man in his 70s with acute or convalescent COVID-19. The gene calls are TRBV7-9 and TRBJ2-6; D unresolved. The CDR3 nucleotides read TGTGCCAGCAGCTTACTCCGCTCTGGGGCCAACGTCCTGACTTTC. Encoded protein: CASSLLRSGANVLTF.